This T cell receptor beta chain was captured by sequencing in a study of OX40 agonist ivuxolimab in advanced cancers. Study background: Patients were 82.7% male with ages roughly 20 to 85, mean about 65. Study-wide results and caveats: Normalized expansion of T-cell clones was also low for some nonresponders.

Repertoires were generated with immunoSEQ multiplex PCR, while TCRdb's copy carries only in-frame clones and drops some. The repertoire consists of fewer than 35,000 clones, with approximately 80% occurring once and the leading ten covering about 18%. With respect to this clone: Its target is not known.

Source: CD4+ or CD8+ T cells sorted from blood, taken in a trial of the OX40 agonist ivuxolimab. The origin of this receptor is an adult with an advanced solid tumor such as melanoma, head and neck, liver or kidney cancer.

The CDR3 nucleotides are TGTGCCAGCAAGACGGGACAGGGCTCCTATGGCTACACCTTC. It translates to CASKTGQGSYGYTF. The chain couples TRBV5-5 to TRBJ1-2, with TRBD1 matching over 9 bases. The CDR3 covers 14 residues. From germline, CDR1 is SGHKS and CDR2 YYEKEE (reference sequence). V lost 6 bases and J lost 4; bases outside the gene matches: 7.